The sequence of this T cell receptor beta chain was determined in a study of blood T cell repertoires in COVID-19. The method was immunoSEQ multiplex PCR; TCRdb's version includes in-frame clones alone and lacks a portion of them. This sample has fewer than 110,000 clones; about 90% occur once, and the top ten carry 6% to 6.5%. Between the trimmed V and J ends, which lost 4 bases and 6 bases, there was a span of 11 bases. Germline assignment: CDR1 SGHDT and CDR2 YYEEEE. The CDR3 length is 12 residues. V usage is TRBV5-6 and J usage is TRBJ2-7; unclear D gene. Material: peripheral blood. This TCR was sampled from a human donor in a cohort sampled during active COVID-19. The CDR3, as DNA: TGTGCCAGCAGCCTCCCGGGTCTCGAGCAGTACTTC. It encodes CASSLPGLEQYF.